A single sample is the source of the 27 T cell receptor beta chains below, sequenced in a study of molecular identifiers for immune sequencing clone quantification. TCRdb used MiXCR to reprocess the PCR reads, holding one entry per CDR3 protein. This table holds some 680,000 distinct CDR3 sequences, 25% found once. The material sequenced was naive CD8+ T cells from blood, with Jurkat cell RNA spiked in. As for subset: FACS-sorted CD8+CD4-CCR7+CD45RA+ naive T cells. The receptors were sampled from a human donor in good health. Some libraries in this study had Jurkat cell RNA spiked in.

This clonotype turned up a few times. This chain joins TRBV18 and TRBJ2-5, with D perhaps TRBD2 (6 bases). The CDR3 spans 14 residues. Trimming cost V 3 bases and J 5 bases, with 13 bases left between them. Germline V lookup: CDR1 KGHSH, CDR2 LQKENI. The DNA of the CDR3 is TGTGCCAGCTCACCTGTGGCGGGGTATGAGACCCAGTACTTC. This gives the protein CASSPVAGYETQYF.

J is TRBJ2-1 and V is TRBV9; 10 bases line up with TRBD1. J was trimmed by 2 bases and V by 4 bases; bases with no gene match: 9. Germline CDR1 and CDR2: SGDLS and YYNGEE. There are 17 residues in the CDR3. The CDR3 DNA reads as TGTGCCAGCAGCCCCACCATCGGGACAGGGGCCTACAATGAGCAGTTCTTC. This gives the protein CASSPTIGTGAYNEQFF.

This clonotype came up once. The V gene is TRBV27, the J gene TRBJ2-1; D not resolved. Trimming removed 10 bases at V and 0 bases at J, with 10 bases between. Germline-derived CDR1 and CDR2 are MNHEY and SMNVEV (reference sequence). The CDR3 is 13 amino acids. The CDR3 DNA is TGTGCCACCGGAGTTGGCTCCTACAATGAGCAGTTCTTC. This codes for CATGVGSYNEQFF.

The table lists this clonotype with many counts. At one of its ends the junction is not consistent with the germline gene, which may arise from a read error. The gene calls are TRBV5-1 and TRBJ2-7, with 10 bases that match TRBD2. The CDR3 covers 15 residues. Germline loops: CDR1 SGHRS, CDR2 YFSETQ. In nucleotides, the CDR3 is TGTGCCAGCAGCTTGGGTCTAGCGGGAGCCTACGAGCAGTACTTC. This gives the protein CASSLGLAGAYEQYF.

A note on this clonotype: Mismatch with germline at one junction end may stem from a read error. The CDR3 DNA reads TGTGCCAGCAGCTTCCAGGGACTCTCCCACGAGCAGTACTTC. Translation: CASSFQGLSHEQYF. The J gene is TRBJ2-7, the V gene TRBV7-2; weak D call: TRBD2 (6 bases). CDR1 and CDR2 (germline): SGHTA, FQGNSA. CDR3 length: 14 amino acids.

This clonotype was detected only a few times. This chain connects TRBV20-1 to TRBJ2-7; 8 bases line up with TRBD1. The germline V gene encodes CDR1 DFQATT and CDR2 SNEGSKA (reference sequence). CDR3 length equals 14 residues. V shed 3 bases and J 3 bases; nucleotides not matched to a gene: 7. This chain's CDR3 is CSASPDRAHYEQYF. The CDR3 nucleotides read TGCAGTGCTAGCCCGGACAGGGCCCACTACGAGCAGTACTTC.

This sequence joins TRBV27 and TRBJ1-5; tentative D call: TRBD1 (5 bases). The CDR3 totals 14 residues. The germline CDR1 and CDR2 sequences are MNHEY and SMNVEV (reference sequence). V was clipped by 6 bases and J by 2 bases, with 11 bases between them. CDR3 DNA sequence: TGTGCCAGCAGGTTAACAGGTCGCAATCAGCCCCAGCATTTT. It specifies CASRLTGRNQPQHF.

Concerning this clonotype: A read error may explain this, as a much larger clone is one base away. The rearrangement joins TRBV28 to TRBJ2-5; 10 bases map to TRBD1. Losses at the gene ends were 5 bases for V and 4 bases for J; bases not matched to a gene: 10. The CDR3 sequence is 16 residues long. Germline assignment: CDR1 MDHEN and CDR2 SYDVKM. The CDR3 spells CASSLRSGQGRETQYF. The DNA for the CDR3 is TGTGCCAGCAGTCTCCGATCGGGACAGGGGAGAGAGACCCAGTACTTC.

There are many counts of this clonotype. The CDR3 DNA reads TGTGCCAGCAGCTTAGCGTCCACCGGGAGCACAGATACGCAGTATTTT. Its protein is CASSLASTGSTDTQYF. This chain connects TRBV7-8 to TRBJ2-3, with unresolved D. Germline V gene sequence: CDR1 SGHVS, CDR2 FQNEAQ. The CDR3 runs 16 residues. V lost 0 bases to trimming and J lost 0 bases, with 10 bases between them.

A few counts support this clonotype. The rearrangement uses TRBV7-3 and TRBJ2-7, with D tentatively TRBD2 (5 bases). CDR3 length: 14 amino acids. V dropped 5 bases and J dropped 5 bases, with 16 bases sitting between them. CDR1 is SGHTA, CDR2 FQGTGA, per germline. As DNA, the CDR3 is TGTGCCAGCAGCCCTCGTTTCGACGGGGACGAGCAGTACTTC. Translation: CASSPRFDGDEQYF.

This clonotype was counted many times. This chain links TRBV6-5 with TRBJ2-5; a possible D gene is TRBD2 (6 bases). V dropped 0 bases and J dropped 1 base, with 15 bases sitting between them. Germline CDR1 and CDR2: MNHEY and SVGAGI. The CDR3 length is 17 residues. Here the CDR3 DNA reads TGTGCCAGCAGTTACTCCTCCTGGAGGGTAATCCAAGAGACCCAGTACTTC. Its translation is CASSYSSWRVIQETQYF.

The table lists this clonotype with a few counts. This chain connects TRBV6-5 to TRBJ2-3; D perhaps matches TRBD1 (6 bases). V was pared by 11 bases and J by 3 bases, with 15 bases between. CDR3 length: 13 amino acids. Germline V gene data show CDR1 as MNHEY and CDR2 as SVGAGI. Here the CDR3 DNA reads TGTGCCGCACAGGGTACGAGGACAGATACGCAGTATTTT. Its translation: CAAQGTRTDTQYF.

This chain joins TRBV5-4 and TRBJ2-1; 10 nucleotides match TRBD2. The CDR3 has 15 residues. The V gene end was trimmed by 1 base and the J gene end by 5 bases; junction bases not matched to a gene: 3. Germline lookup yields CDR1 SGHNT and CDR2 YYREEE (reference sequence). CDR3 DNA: TGTGCCAGCAGCTTGCCTAGCGGGGGTAACAATGAGCAGTTCTTC. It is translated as CASSLPSGGNNEQFF.

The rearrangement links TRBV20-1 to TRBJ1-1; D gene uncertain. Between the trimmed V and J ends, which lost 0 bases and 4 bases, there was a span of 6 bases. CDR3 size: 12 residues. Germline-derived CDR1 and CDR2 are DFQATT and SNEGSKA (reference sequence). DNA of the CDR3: TGCAGTGCTAGAGATCAAGGCACTGAAGCTTTCTTT. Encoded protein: CSARDQGTEAFF.

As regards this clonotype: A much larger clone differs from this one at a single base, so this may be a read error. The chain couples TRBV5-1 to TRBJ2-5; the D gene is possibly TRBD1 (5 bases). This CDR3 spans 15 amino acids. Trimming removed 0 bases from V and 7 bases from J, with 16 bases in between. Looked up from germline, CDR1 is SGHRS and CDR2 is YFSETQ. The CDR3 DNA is TGCGCCAGCAGCTTGGGCCAGGGTCGAAGTGGGACCCAGTACTTC. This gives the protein CASSLGQGRSGTQYF.

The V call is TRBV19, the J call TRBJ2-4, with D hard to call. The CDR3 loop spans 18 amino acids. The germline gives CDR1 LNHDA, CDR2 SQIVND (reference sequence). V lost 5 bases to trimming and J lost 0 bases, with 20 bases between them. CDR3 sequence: CASSALGYDQIAKNIQYF. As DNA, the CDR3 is TGTGCCAGTAGTGCCCTGGGATACGACCAGATAGCCAAAAACATTCAGTACTTC. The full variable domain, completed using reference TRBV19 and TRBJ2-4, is DGGITQSPKYLFRKEGQNVTLSCEQNLNHDAMYWYRQDPGQGLRLIYYSQIVNDFQKGDIAEGYSVSREKKESFPLTVTSAQKNPTAFYLCASSALGYDQIAKNIQYFGAGTRLSVL.

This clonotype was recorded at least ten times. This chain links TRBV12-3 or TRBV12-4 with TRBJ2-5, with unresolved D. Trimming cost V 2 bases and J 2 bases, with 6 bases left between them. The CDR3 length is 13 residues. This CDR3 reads CASSLLGQETQYF. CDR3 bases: TGTGCCAGCAGTTTATTGGGGCAAGAGACCCAGTACTTC.

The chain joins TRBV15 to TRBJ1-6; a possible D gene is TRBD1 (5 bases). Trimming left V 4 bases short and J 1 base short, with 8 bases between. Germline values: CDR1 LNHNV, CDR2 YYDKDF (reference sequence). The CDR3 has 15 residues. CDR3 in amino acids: CATSIGASYNSPLHF. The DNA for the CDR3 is TGTGCCACCAGCATCGGGGCGTCCTATAATTCACCCCTCCACTTT.

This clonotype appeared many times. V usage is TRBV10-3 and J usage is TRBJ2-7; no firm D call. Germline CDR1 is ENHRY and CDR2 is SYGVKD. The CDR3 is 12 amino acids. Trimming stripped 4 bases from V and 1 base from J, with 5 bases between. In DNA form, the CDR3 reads TGTGCCATCAGTGTCGGGTCCTACGAGCAGTACTTC. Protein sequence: CAISVGSYEQYF.

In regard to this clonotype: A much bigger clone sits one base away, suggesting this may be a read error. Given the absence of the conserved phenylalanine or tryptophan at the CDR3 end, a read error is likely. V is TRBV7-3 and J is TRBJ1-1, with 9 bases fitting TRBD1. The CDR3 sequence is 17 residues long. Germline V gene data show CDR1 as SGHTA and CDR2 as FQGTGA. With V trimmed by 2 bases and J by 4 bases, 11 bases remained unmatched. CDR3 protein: CASSLRGQGKWSTEAFL. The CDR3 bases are TGTGCCAGCAGCTTACGGGGACAGGGAAAGTGGAGCACTGAAGCTTTCCTT.

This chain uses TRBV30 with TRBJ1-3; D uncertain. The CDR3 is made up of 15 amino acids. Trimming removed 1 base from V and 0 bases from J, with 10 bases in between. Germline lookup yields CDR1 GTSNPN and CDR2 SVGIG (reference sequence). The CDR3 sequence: CAWSEGYSSGNTIYF. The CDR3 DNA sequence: TGTGCCTGGAGTGAAGGGTACTCCTCTGGAAACACCATATATTTT. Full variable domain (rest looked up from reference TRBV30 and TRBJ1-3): SQTIHQWPATLVQPVGSPLSLECTVEGTSNPNLYWYRQAAGRGLQLLFYSVGIGQISSEVPQNLSASRPQDRQFILSSKKLLLSDSGFYLCAWSEGYSSGNTIYFGEGSWLTVV.

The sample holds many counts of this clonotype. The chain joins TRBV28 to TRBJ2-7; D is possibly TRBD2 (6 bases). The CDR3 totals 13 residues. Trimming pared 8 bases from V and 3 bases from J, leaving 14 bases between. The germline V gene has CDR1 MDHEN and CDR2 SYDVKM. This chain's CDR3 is CASRGLARYEQYF. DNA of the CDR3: TGTGCCAGCCGGGGACTCGCGCGCTACGAGCAGTACTTC.

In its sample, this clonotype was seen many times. CDR3 DNA: TGCGCCAGCCGACCGGACGGATATAGCAATCAGCCCCAGCATTTT. This translates into CASRPDGYSNQPQHF. The rearrangement joins TRBV5-1 to TRBJ1-5, with unresolved D. Trimming stripped 7 bases from V and 0 bases from J, with 14 bases between. The germline V gene encodes CDR1 SGHRS and CDR2 YFSETQ. The CDR3 runs to 15 residues.

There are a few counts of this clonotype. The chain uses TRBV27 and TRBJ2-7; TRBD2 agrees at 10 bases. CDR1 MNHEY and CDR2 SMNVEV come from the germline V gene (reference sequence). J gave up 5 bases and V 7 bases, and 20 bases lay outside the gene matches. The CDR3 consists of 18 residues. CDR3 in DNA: TGTGCCAGCACCTCCCTATTCGGGCTAGCGGGAGTGGTCCACGAGCAGTACTTC. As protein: CASTSLFGLAGVVHEQYF.

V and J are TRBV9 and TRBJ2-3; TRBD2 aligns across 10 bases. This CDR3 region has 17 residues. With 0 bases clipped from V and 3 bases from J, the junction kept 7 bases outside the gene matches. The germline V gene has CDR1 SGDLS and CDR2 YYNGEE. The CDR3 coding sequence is TGTGCCAGCAGCGTAGAAGTAGCGGGGGGTTTAACAGATACGCAGTATTTT. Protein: CASSVEVAGGLTDTQYF.

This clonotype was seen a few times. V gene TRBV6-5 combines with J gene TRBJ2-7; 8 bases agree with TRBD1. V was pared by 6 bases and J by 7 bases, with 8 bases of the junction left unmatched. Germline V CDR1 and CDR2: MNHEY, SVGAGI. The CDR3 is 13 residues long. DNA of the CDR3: TGTGCCAGCAGCCCGCAGGGGGCTGAAGAGCAGTACTTC. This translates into CASSPQGAEEQYF.

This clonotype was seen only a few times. CDR3 in DNA: TGTGCCACCAGTGACAGGGGGTCGACTGAAGCTTTCTTT. It encodes CATSDRGSTEAFF. The chain is built from TRBV24-1 and TRBJ1-1; 7 positions agree with TRBD1. J lost 5 bases, V lost 4 bases, and 3 bases had no gene match. The CDR3 consists of 13 residues. Germline loops: CDR1 KGHDR, CDR2 SFDVKD.